One sample yielded the 13 T cell receptor beta chains listed below, sequenced in a study of PD-L1 blockade in urothelial cancer. Time point indicated: peripheral blood 6 weeks after treatment start. Method: immunoSEQ multiplex PCR; TCRdb's copy keeps in-frame clones and lacks some. The sample includes more than 90,000 clones, around 90% of them seen just once. Sequencing used PBMCs, obtained around atezolizumab (anti-PD-L1) treatment. All receptors come from a man in his sixties with urothelial cancer.

This rearrangement joins TRBV5-1 to TRBJ2-2, with 7 bases matching TRBD1. The CDR3 consists of 15 residues. Germline trimming cut 4 bases from V and 0 bases from J; bases unmatched to any gene: 3. Germline V CDR1 and CDR2: SGHRS, YFSETQ. CDR3 loop: CASSGGQPNTGELFF. In DNA form, the CDR3 reads TGCGCCAGCAGCGGGGGACAGCCGAACACCGGGGAGCTGTTTTTT.

The chain is built from TRBV19 and TRBJ1-2, with a possible D match to TRBD1 (6 bases). V was clipped by 6 bases and J by 2 bases, with 19 bases between them. Germline V lookup: CDR1 LNHDA, CDR2 SQIVND (reference sequence). The CDR3 is 16 residues long. The CDR3 sequence: CASRRLGQGPNYGYTF. The CDR3 bases are TGTGCCAGTAGGCGTCTGGGGCAGGGGCCAAACTATGGCTACACCTTC. The full variable domain, in which reference TRBV19 and TRBJ1-2 provide the parts outside the CDR3, is DGGITQSPKYLFRKEGQNVTLSCEQNLNHDAMYWYRQDPGQGLRLIYYSQIVNDFQKGDIAEGYSVSREKKESFPLTVTSAQKNPTAFYLCASRRLGQGPNYGYTFGSGTRLTVV.

This clone has more than one count but fewer than ten. The rearrangement uses TRBV7-2 and TRBJ2-3, with D unclear. CDR1 and CDR2 from the germline V gene are SGHTA and FQGNSA. The ends were cut back, 5 bases at V and 7 bases at J, with 7 bases in the middle. CDR3 length: 11 residues. CDR3 sequence: CASSTTNTQYF. The CDR3 region has the DNA TGTGCCAGCAGCACGACAAATACGCAGTATTTT.

The chain couples TRBV7-2 to TRBJ2-1; no firm D call. CDR1 is SGHTA and CDR2 is FQGNSA in the germline V gene. V was clipped by 3 bases and J by 2 bases, with 11 bases between them. The CDR3 is 15 amino acids. This chain's CDR3 is CASSLSSSPYNEQFF. Here the CDR3 DNA reads TGTGCCAGCAGCTTGAGTAGCTCCCCCTACAATGAGCAGTTCTTC.

The chain uses TRBV10-3 and TRBJ2-2; the match to TRBD1 covers 9 bases. The V segment lost 8 bases and the J segment 0 bases; nucleotides outside the gene matches: 19. The CDR3 runs 20 residues. Germline V gene lookup returns CDR1 ENHRY and CDR2 SYGVKD. The CDR3 DNA is TGTGCCATCCCTCTCGCTGTGACAGGGGGAACACCTACGAACACCGGGGAGCTGTTTTTT. Translated: CAIPLAVTGGTPTNTGELFF.

The chain employs TRBV6-5 and TRBJ2-7, with D tentatively TRBD1 (5 bases). Germline loops: CDR1 MNHEY, CDR2 SVGAGI. The CDR3 is made up of 12 amino acids. Trimming removed 4 bases at V and 5 bases at J, with 9 bases between. This CDR3 is CASSSNRNEQYF. For the CDR3, the DNA is TGTGCCAGCAGTTCCAACAGGAACGAGCAGTACTTC.

The V and J genes are TRBV5-4 and TRBJ2-7; 7 nucleotides agree with TRBD2. V shed 0 bases and J 2 bases; nucleotides not matched to a gene: 5. CDR1 and CDR2 from the germline V gene are SGHNT and YYREEE (reference sequence). This CDR3 region has 15 residues. The CDR3 reads CASSLGRGFAYEQYF. The CDR3 nucleotides are TGTGCCAGCAGCTTGGGGCGGGGGTTCGCCTACGAGCAGTACTTC.

The chain carries TRBV7-8 and TRBJ1-1; no definite D call. The V and J ends lost 5 bases and 3 bases respectively, with 16 bases between them. CDR1 SGHVS and CDR2 FQNEAQ come from the germline V gene. The CDR3 runs 15 residues. In DNA form, the CDR3 reads TGTGCCAGCAGCGCGGGTTATGGGGTTGACACTGAAGCTTTCTTT. Residues: CASSAGYGVDTEAFF.

This clone has more than one count but fewer than ten. The V and J genes are TRBV5-6 and TRBJ1-2; 9 positions match TRBD1. The V segment lost 5 bases and the J segment 2 bases; nucleotides outside the gene matches: 4. CDR3 length equals 14 residues. Germline CDR1 is SGHDT and CDR2 is YYEEEE. CDR3 protein: CASRRTGGNYGYTF. The CDR3 DNA is TGTGCCAGCAGGCGTACAGGGGGCAACTATGGCTACACCTTC.

The rearrangement joins TRBV6-5 to TRBJ1-1; D may be TRBD1 (6 bases). Germline values: CDR1 MNHEY, CDR2 SVGAGI. V lost 8 bases and J lost 0, with 16 bases in between. This CDR3 spans 15 amino acids. CDR3 sequence: CASHLDRNLNTEAFF. For the CDR3, the DNA is TGTGCCAGCCACCTAGACAGGAACTTGAACACTGAAGCTTTCTTT.

The V call is TRBV4-1, the J call TRBJ2-7, with TRBD1 matching 10 bases. Trimming took 4 bases from V and 2 from J; bases not matched to a gene: 14. In germline, CDR1 is MGHRA, CDR2 YSYEKL. The length of the CDR3 is 18 residues. The CDR3 DNA reads as TGCGCCAGCAGCCTTCAAGTATCCAGGGACAGGGGTGCCTACGAGCAGTACTTC. Translation: CASSLQVSRDRGAYEQYF.

The V gene is TRBV6-1, the J gene TRBJ2-5; weak D call: TRBD1 (5 bases). The CDR3 spans 15 residues. CDR1 and CDR2 (germline): MNHNS, SASEGT. V was cut by 3 bases and J by 5 bases, with 16 bases left in between. The CDR3 nucleotides are TGTGCCAGCAGTGACGGGCCCTGGGGCCAGGAGACCCAGTACTTC. Residues: CASSDGPWGQETQYF.

The rearrangement joins TRBV28 to TRBJ2-7; 8 bases are a match to TRBD2. The V segment lost 5 bases and the J segment 3 bases; nucleotides outside the gene matches: 12. This CDR3 has 16 residues. Germline V gene data show CDR1 as MDHEN and CDR2 as SYDVKM. The CDR3 sequence: CASSPGGGGVDYEQYF. The CDR3 DNA follows: TGTGCCAGCAGTCCGGGGGGGGGTGGAGTGGACTACGAGCAGTACTTC.